The 8 T cell receptor beta chains reported below all come from one sample, sequenced in a study of PD-L1 blockade in urothelial cancer. Using immunoSEQ multiplex PCR, the repertoire was profiled, and TCRdb retains in-frame clones only, with some absent. The data contain some 40,000 clones, around four fifths of them singletons. Time point noted: pretreatment peripheral blood. The sample in question was PBMCs, obtained around atezolizumab (anti-PD-L1) treatment. These receptors were taken from an elderly man with urothelial cancer.

The V gene is TRBV4-3, the J gene TRBJ2-4; 7 bases are shared with TRBD2. This CDR3 has 18 amino acids. Germline lookup yields CDR1 LGHNA and CDR2 YSLEER. Germline trimming cut 2 bases from V and 0 bases from J; bases unmatched to any gene: 10. The chain's CDR3 is CASSQTGGRVIAKNIQYF. The CDR3 nucleotides are TGCGCCAGCAGCCAAACGGGAGGCCGCGTAATAGCCAAAAACATTCAGTACTTC.

This rearrangement joins TRBV7-2 to TRBJ2-1; 12 nucleotides agree with TRBD2. V trimming: 5 bases; J trimming: 7 bases; junction bases outside the gene matches: 18. Germline-derived CDR1 and CDR2 are SGHTA and FQGNSA. This CDR3 is built from 19 residues. For the CDR3, the DNA is TGTGCCAGCAGCCCTTGGACTAGCGGGATCTTTAACCCGGGGAATGAGCAGTTCTTC. Amino acid sequence: CASSPWTSGIFNPGNEQFF.

This chain uses TRBV15 with TRBJ1-2; D might be TRBD1 (6 bases). Per the germline V gene, CDR1 is LNHNV and CDR2 is YYDKDF (reference sequence). Between the trimmed V and J ends, which lost 2 bases and 4 bases, there was a span of 11 bases. The CDR3 contains 14 residues. CDR3 in amino acids: CATSRPGQTYGYTF. For the CDR3, the DNA is TGTGCCACCAGCAGACCAGGACAGACCTATGGCTACACCTTC.

The gene calls are TRBV2 and TRBJ1-1; no firm D call. The CDR3 loop spans 13 amino acids. Germline loops: CDR1 SNHLY, CDR2 FYNNEI. The V gene lost 7 bases and the J gene lost 4 bases, with 13 bases spanning the gap. CDR3 sequence: CASTTTAFTEAFF. CDR3 sequence (DNA): TGTGCCAGCACCACAACAGCCTTCACTGAAGCTTTCTTT.

V is TRBV30 and J is TRBJ1-2; the D is unclear. Trimming removed 2 bases at V and 2 bases at J, with 12 bases between. Germline-derived CDR1 and CDR2 are GTSNPN and SVGIG (reference sequence). The CDR3 length is 14 residues. CDR3 region: CAWSLGGRNYGYTF. As DNA, the CDR3 is TGTGCCTGGAGTCTCGGTGGCAGGAACTATGGCTACACCTTC.

This chain connects TRBV30 to TRBJ2-7, with 9 bases matching TRBD2. V trimming: 2 bases; J trimming: 2 bases; junction bases outside the gene matches: 16. The CDR3 extends over 18 amino acids. Germline assignment: CDR1 GTSNPN and CDR2 SVGIG (reference sequence). CDR3 DNA: TGTGCCTGGAGTCGTAGGGGTAGCGGGAGCCAGGGCGCCTACGAGCAGTACTTC. Its translation: CAWSRRGSGSQGAYEQYF.

The genes are TRBV7-2 and TRBJ1-4; TRBD1 matches at 7 bases. This CDR3 has 15 residues. Looked up from germline, CDR1 is SGHTA and CDR2 is FQGNSA. The trim removed 6 bases at V and 2 bases at J, leaving 6 bases unmatched. CDR3 DNA: TGTGCCAGCAGTCAACAGGGGTTGACTAATGAAAAACTGTTTTTT. It specifies CASSQQGLTNEKLFF. The complete variable domain, with remaining parts taken from reference TRBV7-2 and TRBJ1-4, reads GAGVSQSPSNKVTEKGKDVELRCDPISGHTALYWYRQSLGQGLEFLIYFQGNSAPDKSGLPSDRFSAERTGGSVSTLTIQRTQQEDSAVYLCASSQQGLTNEKLFFGSGTQLSVL.

Written as DNA, the CDR3 is TGTGCCAGCAGCTTAGAGGCTAGCGGACACACCGGGGAGCTGTTTTTT. Translated, it gives CASSLEASGHTGELFF. J is TRBJ2-2 and V is TRBV7-2; 7 bases line up with TRBD2. Germline V CDR1 and CDR2: SGHTA, FQGNSA. V was clipped by 1 base and J by 3 bases; unmatched bases: 5. The CDR3 is 16 amino acids.